This TCR beta chain originates from a study of blood T cells in healthy people across ages. Study findings and constraints: A strong correlation was found between TCR beta diversity and the percentage of naive T cells.

On this clonotype itself: Its specificity is unknown.

Caucasian, healthy and from Russia, the donors were aged between about 6 and 90. The CDR3 spans 14 residues. The junction had 6 bases not matched to a gene; V was cut back by 4 bases and J by 6 bases. PCR was performed a second time for roughly 7 to 11 cycles using a sample-barcoded 5' primer and a J-beta primer mix. CDR3-containing paired-end reads numbered at least 2.5 million in each sample. TCRdb used MiXCR to reprocess the 5' RACE reads, holding one entry per CDR3 protein. The sample includes about 800,000 distinct CDR3 sequences, more than 45% of them seen just once. The chain combines TRBV12-3 or TRBV12-4 with TRBJ1-2; 9 positions match TRBD1. The source material was blood. The clonotype was recovered from a young man in good health. The CDR3 coding sequence is TGTGCCAGCAGTTGGCGGACAGGGGACAATGGCTACACCTTC. This encodes CASSWRTGDNGYTF.